This passage covers 12 T cell receptor beta chains from one sample sequenced in a study of beta chain features in type 1 diabetes. As every portion of the isolated RNA was reverse transcribed, the sequencing read expressed TCRB transcripts. This table comes from immunoSEQ multiplex PCR, and its TCRdb copy is limited to in-frame clones, with some not included. The data hold some 360,000 clones, with around a fifth observed a single time. Material: naive CD4+ T cells from blood. The receptors were sampled from a young woman in good health.

This clone appeared a few times. V usage is TRBV6-5 and J usage is TRBJ2-7; 9 nucleotides line up with TRBD1. Germline V lookup: CDR1 MNHEY, CDR2 SVGAGI. V was clipped by 6 bases and J by 3 bases; unmatched bases: 9. This CDR3 contains 15 residues. CDR3 region: CASRRWGQGLYEQYF. For the CDR3, the DNA is TGTGCCAGCAGGCGATGGGGACAGGGTCTCTACGAGCAGTACTTC.

The chain combines TRBV9 with TRBJ2-3; TRBD1 matches at 8 bases. The germline gives CDR1 SGDLS, CDR2 YYNGEE. There are 16 residues in the CDR3. Unmatched junction bases numbered 9, after V lost 6 bases and J lost 0 bases. Here the CDR3 DNA reads TGTGCCAGCACCTTTACGGGGACAGGAAGCACAGATACGCAGTATTTT. Its protein is CASTFTGTGSTDTQYF.

There are a few counts of this clone. The CDR3 nucleotides are TGCGCCAGCAGCTTGAATTGGGGCTCCGGTTCCTACAATGAGCAGTTCTTC. Protein product: CASSLNWGSGSYNEQFF. V and J are TRBV5-1 and TRBJ2-1; the D gene is possibly TRBD1 (5 bases). Germline loops: CDR1 SGHRS, CDR2 YFSETQ. Trimming pared 1 base from V and 1 base from J, leaving 15 bases between. The CDR3 consists of 17 residues.

The table lists this clone with a few counts. The chain recombines TRBV28 with TRBJ2-2, with 11 nucleotides matching TRBD1. CDR3 length: 13 residues. Germline CDR1 reads MDHEN; CDR2 reads SYDVKM. V gave up 8 bases and J gave up 8 bases; unmatched junction bases: 4. The CDR3 DNA reads TGTGCCAGCGGACAGGGGGCCGGGGGGGAGCTGTTTTTT. Protein: CASGQGAGGELFF. Filled out from reference TRBV28 and TRBJ2-2, the complete variable domain reads DVKVTQSSRYLVKRTGEKVFLECVQDMDHENMFWYRQDPGLGLRLIYFSYDVKMKEKGDIPEGYSVSREKKERFSLILESASTNQTSMYLCASGQGAGGELFFGEGSRLTVL.

The chain has TRBV29-1 and TRBJ1-1; a possible D gene is TRBD1 (6 bases). CDR3 length: 13 amino acids. Germline CDR1 is SQVTM and CDR2 is ANQGSEA. The germline V and J ends were trimmed by 3 bases and 8 bases, with 16 bases remaining between them. Here the CDR3 reads CSVESTLGAEAFF. The CDR3 nucleotides read TGCAGCGTTGAGTCCACCCTGGGGGCCGAAGCTTTCTTT.

The chain joins TRBV7-9 to TRBJ2-7, with TRBD1 matching 7 bases. V gave up 3 bases and J gave up 5 bases; unmatched junction bases: 10. Germline CDR1 and CDR2: SEHNR and FQNEAQ (reference sequence). The CDR3 is 15 amino acids. CDR3 sequence (DNA): TGTGCCAGCAGCTTCGGACAGGAAAGATTCCACGAGCAGTACTTC. Translating gives CASSFGQERFHEQYF.

This clone has a handful of counts. CDR3 bases: TGTGCCAGCAGCGTAGCGGTAGGGGAAACAGATACGCAGTATTTT. It specifies CASSVAVGETDTQYF. The chain has TRBV9 and TRBJ2-3, with D tentatively TRBD1 (5 bases). Germline CDR1 is SGDLS and CDR2 is YYNGEE. CDR3 length: 15 amino acids. Trimming shortened V by 0 bases and J by 3 bases, and 11 bases separated the two germline ends.

V and J are TRBV4-1 and TRBJ1-2; perhaps TRBD1 as D (6 bases). From germline, CDR1 is MGHRA and CDR2 YSYEKL. The CDR3 sequence is 16 residues long. V dropped 1 base and J dropped 2 bases, with 14 bases sitting between them. CDR3 sequence (DNA): TGCGCCAGCAGCCAAGTACTTACGACAGGAAACTATGGCTACACCTTC. Encoded protein: CASSQVLTTGNYGYTF.

This clone has only a few counts. The chain couples TRBV30 to TRBJ2-3; maybe TRBD2 (7 bases). The CDR3 contains 14 residues. The V gene's germline CDR1 is GTSNPN and CDR2 SVGIG (reference sequence). Trimming took 5 bases from V and 3 from J, leaving 15 bases between them. The CDR3 DNA reads as TGTGCCTGGGTGAAGGGGGGGCCGACAGATACGCAGTATTTT. Protein sequence: CAWVKGGPTDTQYF.

The J gene is TRBJ2-7, the V gene TRBV2; 12 positions match TRBD2. Trimming removed 2 bases from V and 3 bases from J; junction bases left unmatched: 5. Germline V gene sequence: CDR1 SNHLY, CDR2 FYNNEI. CDR3 length: 16 amino acids. The CDR3 protein is CASSEKLAGGRYEQYF. In DNA form, the CDR3 reads TGTGCCAGCAGTGAAAAACTAGCGGGGGGACGCTACGAGCAGTACTTC. Complete variable domain (other parts from reference TRBV2 and TRBJ2-7): EPEVTQTPSHQVTQMGQEVILRCVPISNHLYFYWYRQILGQKVEFLVSFYNNEISEKSEIFDDQFSVERPDGSNFTLKIRSTKLEDSAMYFCASSEKLAGGRYEQYFGPGTRLTVT.

This chain connects TRBV4-2 to TRBJ2-5; 7 bases fit TRBD2. The length of the CDR3 is 14 residues. Germline CDR1 LGHNA, CDR2 YNFKEQ. Trimming removed 2 bases from V and 3 bases from J; junction bases left unmatched: 3. The CDR3 sequence: CASSQSTSEETQYF. CDR3 coding DNA: TGTGCCAGCAGCCAAAGCACTAGCGAAGAGACCCAGTACTTC.

The chain employs TRBV5-1 and TRBJ1-2, with a tentative D call TRBD1 (5 bases). Per the germline V gene, CDR1 is SGHRS and CDR2 is YFSETQ. Trimming cost V 0 bases and J 11 bases, with 11 bases left between them. This CDR3 region has 12 residues. CDR3: CASSLEGDSYTF. DNA of the CDR3: TGCGCCAGCAGCTTGGAAGGGGATTCTTACACCTTC. The whole variable domain, filled in from reference TRBV5-1 and TRBJ1-2, reads KAGVTQTPRYLIKTRGQQVTLSCSPISGHRSVSWYQQTPGQGLQFLFEYFSETQRNKGNFPGRFSGRQFSNSRSEMNVSTLELGDSALYLCASSLEGDSYTFGSGTRLTVV.